A single sample is the source of the 7 T cell receptor beta chains below, sequenced in a study of T-cell memory formation after mild COVID-19. Each CDR3 protein gets one entry after TCRdb re-called the 5' RACE reads with MiXCR. The sample has about 300,000 distinct CDR3 sequences, less than 20% seen once. Input material: PBMCs or a T cell subset sorted from them (not recorded which). These receptor sequences come from a man aged 18-30 years who had mild COVID-19 (a few samples of this study predate the infection). Cell type and time point are not known.

This chain joins TRBV3-2 and TRBJ2-1; the D call of TRBD1 is as the table states it, not checked on the DNA. TRBV3-2 is a pseudogene. The CDR3 covers 13 residues. The CDR3 is CASSQVSSTGSFF. DNA for the CDR3: TGTGCCAGCAGCCAAGTATCCTCGACAGGGTCGTTCTTC.

The gene calls are TRBV4-1 and TRBJ2-4; no clear D. Germline values: CDR1 MGHRA, CDR2 YSYEKL. Trimming removed 0 bases from V and 0 bases from J, with 15 bases in between. The CDR3 extends over 18 amino acids. For the CDR3, the DNA is TGCGCCAGCAGCCAAGATGACACCGCCCGTCTAGCCAAAAACATTCAGTACTTC. This gives the protein CASSQDDTARLAKNIQYF.

This chain joins TRBV18 and TRBJ1-2, with 8 bases fitting TRBD1. Per germline, CDR1 KGHSH and CDR2 LQKENI. After removal of 3 bases from V and 7 bases from J, the junction contained 7 bases not matched to a gene. The CDR3 consists of 14 residues. The CDR3 nucleotides are TGTGCCAGCTCACCCGGACAGGGCTTGGGTGGCTACACCTTC. Amino acids: CASSPGQGLGGYTF.

The V and J genes are TRBV6-5 and TRBJ1-4; TRBD1 agrees at 7 bases. CDR1 and CDR2 (germline): MNHEY, SVGAGI. Trimming took 5 bases from V and 6 from J; bases not matched to a gene: 6. CDR3 size: 14 residues. CDR3 loop: CASSATGSDEKLFF. The CDR3 DNA follows: TGTGCCAGCAGTGCGACAGGGTCCGATGAAAAACTGTTTTTT.

This clonotype was counted a few times. The chain has TRBV29-1 and TRBJ2-5; unclear D gene. Germline values: CDR1 SQVTM, CDR2 ANQGSEA. V lost 3 bases and J 7 bases, leaving 12 bases between the germline ends. The CDR3 has 12 residues. CDR3 sequence reads: CSVDLGLRTQYF. CDR3 nucleotide sequence: TGCAGCGTTGATTTGGGCCTAAGGACCCAGTACTTC.

The genes are TRBV4-3 and TRBJ2-7; TRBD1 matches 9 bases. CDR1 and CDR2 (germline): LGHNA, YSLEER. CDR3 length: 14 amino acids. The trim removed 4 bases at V and 3 bases at J, leaving 4 bases unmatched. CDR3 sequence reads: CASSRGQGRYEQYF. In DNA, the CDR3 is TGCGCCAGCAGCCGCGGACAGGGGCGCTACGAGCAGTACTTC.

The chain is built from TRBV20-1 and TRBJ1-5; 8 bases fit TRBD1. The trim removed 5 bases at V and 7 bases at J, leaving 4 bases unmatched. The CDR3 length is 12 residues. Per the germline V gene, CDR1 is DFQATT and CDR2 is SNEGSKA (reference sequence). The CDR3 DNA follows: TGCAGTGCTGGACAGGGTTCCCAGCCCCAGCATTTT. Amino acid sequence: CSAGQGSQPQHF.